Many counts were recorded for the clone carrying this T cell receptor beta chain. Its target is not known. TCRdb reprocessed the reads with MiXCR, giving one entry per CDR3 protein. Of about 6,100 distinct CDR3 sequences in the sample, approximately 17% were seen once. The data are from a study of liver allograft versus peripheral blood T cells. The overall study: Transplanted livers held T cell receptor repertoires, and these were compared with repertoires in recipients' peripheral blood.

Germline V gene data show CDR1 as SGHNT and CDR2 as YYREEE (reference sequence). This CDR3 comprises 15 residues. With 0 bases removed from V and 2 bases from J, the gap between germline ends came to 11 bases. Study-wide findings and caveats: Peripheral blood T cell receptor repertoires reportedly differed from those found within liver allografts.

The sequence was obtained from a human patient who had a liver transplant. These T cells may partly come from the graft donor. The V call is TRBV5-4, the J call TRBJ1-2; tentatively, D is TRBD1 (5 bases). The CDR3 DNA follows: TGTGCCAGCAGCTTGGGGGACCGGGGGAACTATGGCTACACCTTC. This translates into CASSLGDRGNYGYTF.